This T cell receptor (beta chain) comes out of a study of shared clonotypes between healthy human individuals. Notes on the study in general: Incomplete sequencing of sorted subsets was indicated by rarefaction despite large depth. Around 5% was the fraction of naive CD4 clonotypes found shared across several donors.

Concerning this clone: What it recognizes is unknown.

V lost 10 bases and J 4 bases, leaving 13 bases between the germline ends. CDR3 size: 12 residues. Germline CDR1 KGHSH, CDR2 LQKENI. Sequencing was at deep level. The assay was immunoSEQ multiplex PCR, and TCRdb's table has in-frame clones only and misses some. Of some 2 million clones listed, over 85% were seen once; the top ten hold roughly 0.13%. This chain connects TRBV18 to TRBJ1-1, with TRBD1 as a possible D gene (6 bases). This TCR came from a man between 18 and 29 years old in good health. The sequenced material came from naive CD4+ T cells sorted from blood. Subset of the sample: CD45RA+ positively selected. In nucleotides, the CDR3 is TGTGCCACCAAGGGACAAAGCACTGAAGCTTTCTTT. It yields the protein CATKGQSTEAFF.